This T cell receptor (beta chain) was recovered during a study of blood T cell repertoires in COVID-19 (dated by TCRdb to 2018 to 2021). Broadly, across the study: Samples covering the acute and convalescent phases of COVID-19 were provided by collaborators in the United States, Italy and Spain. The samples were drawn from two sources: the first 160 participants of the ongoing ImmuneRACE study, and 1,000 to 1,500 subjects contributed by 6 global collaborators. The material from the prospective study consisted of cDNA or gDNA derived from T cells, B-cell-depleted T cells, or PBMCs. The repertoires were released in a freely available public database intended as a resource for research on the immune response to SARS-CoV-2. The sample metadata nearly always contained a de-identified subject ID, COVID-19 status, age in years and sex. The dataset comprised deeply sampled blood TCRbeta repertoires from subjects exposed to, actively infected with, or recovered from COVID-19. Where available, HLA class I and class II types were obtained from metadata supplied by the sample provider rather than from assay-based typing. Overall study outcomes, separate from this receptor: The amount of clinical and demographic metadata varied by source and participant and was provided uncurated.

Participants in the prospective study were enrolled through a virtual design, were aged roughly 18 to 100 years, and lived in some 24 United States geographic areas. In the prospective study, cohorts were assigned on the basis of participant-reported clinical history obtained from a screening survey and a study questionnaire. In the prospective study, mobile phlebotomists collected whole blood, serum and a nasopharyngeal or oropharyngeal swab from each participant. Participants in the prospective study had the option to provide additional blood draws and questionnaires over a 2-month period. Prospective study blood samples were shipped either frozen or at room temperature before DNA extraction. The immunoSEQ Assay, a bias-controlled multiplex PCR, was used to amplify TCRbeta CDR3 regions from genomic DNA. In the source study's methods: The number of nucleated cells in each sample was estimated by amplification of reference gene primers within the assay. Sequence reads were collapsed and filtered to measure the absolute abundance of every unique TCRbeta CDR3 rearrangement. For each sample, productive Simpson clonality was calculated by taking the square root of Simpson's diversity index across productive rearrangements. As stored in TCRdb, this immuneACCESS dataset retains in-frame rearrangements with V and J assigned. A fraction of the clones does not appear; measured against another copy, unresolved V genes explain less than half of the discrepancy, and the remainder lacks a known reason. V and J calls and clone size follow that table, whereas D and trimming were derived from the DNA. The sample has about 170,000 clones on record, over 70% of them singletons. The ten biggest clones cover around 3.6% of the sample.

V was cut back by 7 bases and J by 1 base, leaving a gap of 15 bases between them. Including cysteine and phenylalanine, the CDR3 has 15 amino acids. The only DNA kept is the CDR3, 45 bases in frame from the first base. CDR1 and CDR2 are drawn from the germline V gene: MDHEN, SYDVKM. For this clone: Its antigen is not yet known. One base away there is no much larger clone; base qualities are not given.

The rearrangement joined TRBV28 to TRBJ2-3; TRBD2 is a weak D gene call, 7 bases matching. Source material: PBMCs or T cells enriched from blood (not recorded which). The origin of this receptor is a woman in her forties or fifties in a cohort exposed to, infected with or recovered from COVID-19 (not recorded which). In nucleotide form, the sequence is TGTGCCAGCACCCTGGGGGGGCCCGGCACAGATACGCAGTATTTT. Translated, this gives CASTLGGPGTDTQYF.